This T cell receptor beta chain was profiled in a study of blood T cell repertoires in COVID-19. Study at large: The United States, Italy and Spain provided the acute and convalescent COVID-19 samples.

In the source study's methods: Scientists estimated how many nucleated cells there were by amplifying reference gene primers. Profiling relied on immunoSEQ multiplex PCR, and the TCRdb table lists in-frame clones only, not all of them. V, J and clone size were drawn from that table, and D and trimming were deduced from the DNA. This table has roughly 290,000 clones, around nine tenths appearing once. The CDR3 totals 15 residues. Germline V CDR1 and CDR2: MNHEY, SVGEGT. V trimming: 2 bases; J trimming: 6 bases; junction bases outside the gene matches: 6. The sequence derives from a woman aged 35 to 49 who had recovered from COVID-19. The sequencing input was PBMCs or T cells enriched from blood (not recorded which). The genes are TRBV6-2 or TRBV6-3 and TRBJ1-5; 8 positions match TRBD1. DNA for the CDR3: TGTGCCAGCAGTTACGGGCAGGGGGCGATTCAGCCCCAGCATTTT. It specifies CASSYGQGAIQPQHF.